This T cell receptor beta chain was identified during a study of chemoradiotherapy in HPV16-positive cancers. Looked up from germline, CDR1 is MDHEN and CDR2 is SYDVKM. V was shortened by 3 bases and J by 4 bases, with 21 bases between the two germline ends. CDR3 length: 18 amino acids. Study results and limitations: Candidate HPV-specific clones and E7-related TCR motifs grew in tumor during treatment. Only a couple of HPV16-positive patients supplied the functional HPV-specificity definition.

This clone turned up a few times. The antigen is unknown. TCRdb's table, derived via immunoSEQ multiplex PCR, lists solely in-frame clones and lacks some. The profile shows 8,300 or so clones, approximately 70% of them singletons. The rearrangement links TRBV28 to TRBJ1-4; D ambiguous. The material was tumor tissue, obtained from a patient who underwent chemoradiotherapy. The TCR sequence derives from a human donor with HPV-associated anogenital cancer. This chain's CDR3 is CASSFARSGPGRNEKLFF. The CDR3 coding sequence is TGTGCCAGCAGTTTTGCTCGGTCCGGACCTGGCCGTAATGAAAAACTGTTTTTT. Combining the CDR3 with reference TRBV28 and TRBJ1-4 gives the whole variable domain DVKVTQSSRYLVKRTGEKVFLECVQDMDHENMFWYRQDPGLGLRLIYFSYDVKMKEKGDIPEGYSVSREKKERFSLILESASTNQTSMYLCASSFARSGPGRNEKLFFGSGTQLSVL.